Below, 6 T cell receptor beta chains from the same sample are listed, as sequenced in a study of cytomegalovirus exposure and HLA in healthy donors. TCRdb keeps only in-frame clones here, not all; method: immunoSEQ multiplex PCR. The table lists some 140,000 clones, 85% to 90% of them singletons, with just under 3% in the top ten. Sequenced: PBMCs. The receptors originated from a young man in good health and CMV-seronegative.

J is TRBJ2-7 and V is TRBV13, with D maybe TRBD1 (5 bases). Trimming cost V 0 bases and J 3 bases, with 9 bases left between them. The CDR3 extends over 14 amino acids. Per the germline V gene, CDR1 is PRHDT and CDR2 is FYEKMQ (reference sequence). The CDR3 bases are TGTGCCAGCAGCTTAGGTGACAGAGACTACGAGCAGTACTTC. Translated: CASSLGDRDYEQYF.

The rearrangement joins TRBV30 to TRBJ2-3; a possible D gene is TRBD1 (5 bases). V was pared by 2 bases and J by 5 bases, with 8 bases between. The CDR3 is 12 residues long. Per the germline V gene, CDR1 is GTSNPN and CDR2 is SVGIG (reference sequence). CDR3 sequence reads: CAWSPGLDTQYF. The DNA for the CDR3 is TGTGCCTGGAGTCCAGGGCTAGATACGCAGTATTTT. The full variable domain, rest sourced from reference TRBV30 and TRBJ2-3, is SQTIHQWPATLVQPVGSPLSLECTVEGTSNPNLYWYRQAAGRGLQLLFYSVGIGQISSEVPQNLSASRPQDRQFILSSKKLLLSDSGFYLCAWSPGLDTQYFGPGTRLTVL.

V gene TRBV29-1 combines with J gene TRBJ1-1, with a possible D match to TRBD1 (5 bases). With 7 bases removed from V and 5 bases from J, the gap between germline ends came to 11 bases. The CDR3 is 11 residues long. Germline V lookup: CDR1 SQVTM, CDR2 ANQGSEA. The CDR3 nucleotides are TGCAGCGCCCAGGGAAGAACTGAAGCTTTCTTT. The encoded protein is CSAQGRTEAFF.

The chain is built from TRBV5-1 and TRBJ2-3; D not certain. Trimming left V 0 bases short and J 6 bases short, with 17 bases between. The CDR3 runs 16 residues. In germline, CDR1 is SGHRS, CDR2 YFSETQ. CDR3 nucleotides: TGCGCCAGCAGCTTGGCCTTTGGGCCGATCTCGGATACGCAGTATTTT. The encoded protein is CASSLAFGPISDTQYF.

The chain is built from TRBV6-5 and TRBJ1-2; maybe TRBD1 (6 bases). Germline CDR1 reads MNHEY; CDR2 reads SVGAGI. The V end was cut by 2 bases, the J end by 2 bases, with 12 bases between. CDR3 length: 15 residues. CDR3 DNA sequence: TGTGCCAGCAGTTACCGTGAGACAGGCAACTATGGCTACACCTTC. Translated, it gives CASSYRETGNYGYTF.

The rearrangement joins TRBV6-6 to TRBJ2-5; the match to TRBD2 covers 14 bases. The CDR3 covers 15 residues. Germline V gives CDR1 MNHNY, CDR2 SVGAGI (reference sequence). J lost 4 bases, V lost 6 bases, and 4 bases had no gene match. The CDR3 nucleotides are TGTGCCAGCAGGACTAGCGGGGGGGCCATAGAGACCCAGTACTTC. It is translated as CASRTSGGAIETQYF.